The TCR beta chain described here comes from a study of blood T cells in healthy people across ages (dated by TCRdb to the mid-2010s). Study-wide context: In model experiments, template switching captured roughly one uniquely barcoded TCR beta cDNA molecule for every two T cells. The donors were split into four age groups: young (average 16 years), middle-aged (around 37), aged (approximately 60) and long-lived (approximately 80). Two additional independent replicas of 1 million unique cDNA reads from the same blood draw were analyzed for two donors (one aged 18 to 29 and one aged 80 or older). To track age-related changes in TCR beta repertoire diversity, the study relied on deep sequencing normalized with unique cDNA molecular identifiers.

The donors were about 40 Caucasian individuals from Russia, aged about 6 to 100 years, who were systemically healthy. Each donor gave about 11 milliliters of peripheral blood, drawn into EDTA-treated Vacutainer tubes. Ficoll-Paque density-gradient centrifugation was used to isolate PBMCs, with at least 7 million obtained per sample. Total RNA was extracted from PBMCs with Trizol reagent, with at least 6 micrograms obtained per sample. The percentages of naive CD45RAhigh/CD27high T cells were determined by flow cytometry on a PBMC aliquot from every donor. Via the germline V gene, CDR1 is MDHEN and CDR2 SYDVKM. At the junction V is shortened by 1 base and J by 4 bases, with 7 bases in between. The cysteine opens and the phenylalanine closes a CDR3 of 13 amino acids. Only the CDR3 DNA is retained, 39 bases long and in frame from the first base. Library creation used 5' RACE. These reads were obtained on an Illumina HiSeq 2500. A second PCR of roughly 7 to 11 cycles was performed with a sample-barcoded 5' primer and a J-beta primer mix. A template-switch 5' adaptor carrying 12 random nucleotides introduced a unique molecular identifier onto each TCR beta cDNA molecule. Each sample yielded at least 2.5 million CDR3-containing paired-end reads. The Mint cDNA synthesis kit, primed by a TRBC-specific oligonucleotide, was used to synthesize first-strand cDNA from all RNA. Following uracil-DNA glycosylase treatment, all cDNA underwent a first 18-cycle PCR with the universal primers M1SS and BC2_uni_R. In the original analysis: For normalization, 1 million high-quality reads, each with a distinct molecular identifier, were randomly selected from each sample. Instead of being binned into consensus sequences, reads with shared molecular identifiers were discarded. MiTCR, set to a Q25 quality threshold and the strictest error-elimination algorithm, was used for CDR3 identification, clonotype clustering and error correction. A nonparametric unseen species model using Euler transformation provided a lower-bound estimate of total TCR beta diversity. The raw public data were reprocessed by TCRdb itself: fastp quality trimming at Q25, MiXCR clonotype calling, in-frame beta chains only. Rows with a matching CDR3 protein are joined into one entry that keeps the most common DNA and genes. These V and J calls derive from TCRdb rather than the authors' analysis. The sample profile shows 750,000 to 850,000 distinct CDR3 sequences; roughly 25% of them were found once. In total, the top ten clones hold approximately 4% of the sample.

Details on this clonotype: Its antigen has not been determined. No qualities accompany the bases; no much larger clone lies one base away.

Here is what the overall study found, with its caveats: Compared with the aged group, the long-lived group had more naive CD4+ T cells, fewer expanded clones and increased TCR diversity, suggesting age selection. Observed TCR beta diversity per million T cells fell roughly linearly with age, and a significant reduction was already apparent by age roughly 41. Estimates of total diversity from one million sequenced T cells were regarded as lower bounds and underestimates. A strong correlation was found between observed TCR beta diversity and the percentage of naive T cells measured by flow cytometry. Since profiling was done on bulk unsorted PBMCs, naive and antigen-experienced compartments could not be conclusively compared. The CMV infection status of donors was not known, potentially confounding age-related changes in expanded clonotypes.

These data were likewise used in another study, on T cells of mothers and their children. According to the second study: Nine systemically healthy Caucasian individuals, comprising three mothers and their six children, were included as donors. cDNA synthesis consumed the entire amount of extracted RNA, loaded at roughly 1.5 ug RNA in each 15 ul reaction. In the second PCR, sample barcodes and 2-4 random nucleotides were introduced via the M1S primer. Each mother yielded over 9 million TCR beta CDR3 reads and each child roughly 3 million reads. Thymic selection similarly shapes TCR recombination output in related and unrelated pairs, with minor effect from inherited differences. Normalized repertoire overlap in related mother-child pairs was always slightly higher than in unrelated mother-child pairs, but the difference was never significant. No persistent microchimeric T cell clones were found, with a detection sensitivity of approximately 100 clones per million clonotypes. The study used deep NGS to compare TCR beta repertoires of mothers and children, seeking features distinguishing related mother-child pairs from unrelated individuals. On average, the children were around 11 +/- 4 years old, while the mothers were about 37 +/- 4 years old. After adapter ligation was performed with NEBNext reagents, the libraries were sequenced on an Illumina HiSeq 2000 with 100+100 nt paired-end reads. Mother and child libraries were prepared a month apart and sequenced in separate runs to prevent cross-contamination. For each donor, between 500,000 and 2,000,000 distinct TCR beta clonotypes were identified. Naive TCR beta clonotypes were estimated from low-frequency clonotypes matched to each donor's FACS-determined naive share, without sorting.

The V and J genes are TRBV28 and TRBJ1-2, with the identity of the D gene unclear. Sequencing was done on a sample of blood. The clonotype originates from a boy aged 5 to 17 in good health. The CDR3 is CASSLFNLYGYTF. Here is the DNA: TGTGCCAGCAGTTTATTCAACCTCTATGGCTACACCTTC.